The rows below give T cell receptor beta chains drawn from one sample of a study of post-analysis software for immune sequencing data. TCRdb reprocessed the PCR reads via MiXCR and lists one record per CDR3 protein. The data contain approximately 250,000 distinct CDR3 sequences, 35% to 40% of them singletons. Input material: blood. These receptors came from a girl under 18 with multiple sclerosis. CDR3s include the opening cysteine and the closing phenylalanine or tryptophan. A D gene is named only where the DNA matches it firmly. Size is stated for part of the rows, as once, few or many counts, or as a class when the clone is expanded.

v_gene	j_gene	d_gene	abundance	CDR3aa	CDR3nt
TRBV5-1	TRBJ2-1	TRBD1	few	CASSSNRGAGEQFF	TGCGCCAGCAGCTCCAACAGGGGGGCGGGCGAGCAGTTCTTC
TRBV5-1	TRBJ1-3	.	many	CASSLHSGNTIYF	TGCGCCAGCAGCTTGCACTCTGGAAACACCATATATTTT
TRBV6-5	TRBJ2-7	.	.	CASSYSLDSAYEQYF	TGTGCCAGCAGTTACAGTTTGGACAGTGCCTACGAGCAGTACTTC
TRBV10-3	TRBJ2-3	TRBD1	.	CAISAGQGAADTQYF	TGTGCCATCAGTGCTGGACAGGGGGCCGCAGATACGCAGTATTTT
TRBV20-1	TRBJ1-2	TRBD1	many	CSASRTGNYGYTF	TGCAGTGCTTCCCGGACAGGGAACTATGGCTACACCTTC
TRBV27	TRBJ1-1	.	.	CASSLSTNTEAFF	TGTGCCAGCAGTTTATCAACCAACACTGAAGCTTTCTTT
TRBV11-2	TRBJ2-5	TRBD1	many	CASSPTGGQETQYF	TGTGCCAGCAGCCCGACAGGGGGCCAAGAGACCCAGTACTTC
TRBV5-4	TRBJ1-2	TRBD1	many	CASSPQGLDHGYTF	TGTGCCAGCAGCCCACAGGGGCTTGACCATGGCTACACCTTC
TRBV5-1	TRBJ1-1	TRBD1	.	CASSLALTGGSNTEAFF	TGCGCCAGCAGCTTGGCCTTAACAGGGGGCTCAAACACTGAAGCTTTCTTT
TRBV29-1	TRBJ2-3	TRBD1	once	CSVEVGRDRGDTQYF	TGCAGCGTTGAAGTTGGTCGGGACAGGGGAGATACGCAGTATTTT
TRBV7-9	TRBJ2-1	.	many	CASSLSGTVANEQFF	TGTGCCAGCAGCTTAAGCGGGACAGTAGCCAATGAGCAGTTCTTC
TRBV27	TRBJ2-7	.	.	CASSLSGILSGPYEQYF	TGTGCCAGCAGTTTATCCGGGATCCTAAGTGGGCCCTACGAGCAGTACTTC
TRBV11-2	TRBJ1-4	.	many	CASSPYGQSDEKLFF	TGTGCCAGCAGCCCTTACGGACAGAGTGATGAAAAACTGTTTTTT
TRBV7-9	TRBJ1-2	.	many	CASSSSGANYGYTF	TGTGCCAGCAGCTCATCAGGAGCTAACTATGGCTACACCTTC
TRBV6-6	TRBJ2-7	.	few	CASSYSPAAPYEQYF	TGTGCCAGCAGTTACTCACCGGCGGCCCCCTACGAGCAGTACTTC
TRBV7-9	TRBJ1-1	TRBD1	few	CASSAQGGLEAFF	TGTGCCAGCAGCGCTCAGGGGGGTCTGGAAGCTTTCTTT
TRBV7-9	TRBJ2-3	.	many	CASSVPQGTPPSTDTQYF	TGTGCCAGCAGCGTCCCACAGGGGACTCCCCCTAGCACAGATACGCAGTATTTT
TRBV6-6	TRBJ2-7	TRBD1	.	CASSPLRTGGYEQYF	TGTGCCAGCAGTCCCCTTCGGACAGGGGGCTACGAGCAGTACTTC
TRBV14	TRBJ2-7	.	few	CASSQVGLGSYEQYF	TGTGCCAGCAGCCAAGTAGGGCTGGGCTCCTACGAGCAGTACTTC
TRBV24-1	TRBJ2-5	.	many	CATSDFVGGETQYF	TGTGCCACCAGTGATTTTGTGGGTGGGGAGACCCAGTACTTC
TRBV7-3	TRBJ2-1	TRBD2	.	CASSLKGLAGGSYNEQFF	TGTGCCAGCAGCTTAAAGGGTTTGGCGGGGGGGTCCTACAATGAGCAGTTCTTC
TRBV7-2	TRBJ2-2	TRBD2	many	CASSLALGRASGELFF	TGTGCCAGCAGCTTAGCGCTCGGGAGGGCCTCCGGGGAGCTGTTTTTT